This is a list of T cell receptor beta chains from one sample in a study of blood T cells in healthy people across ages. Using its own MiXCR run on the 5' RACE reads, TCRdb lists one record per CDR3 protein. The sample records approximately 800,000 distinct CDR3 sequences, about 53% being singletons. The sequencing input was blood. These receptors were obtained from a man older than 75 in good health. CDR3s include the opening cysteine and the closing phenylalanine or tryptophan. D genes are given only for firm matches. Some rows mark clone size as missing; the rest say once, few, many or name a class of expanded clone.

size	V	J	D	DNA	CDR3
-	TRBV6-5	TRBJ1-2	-	TGTGCCAGCAGTGCTTTGACAGGTTCGGGCTACACCTTC	CASSALTGSGYTF
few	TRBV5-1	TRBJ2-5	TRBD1	TGCGCCAGCAGCTCCATAGGGACAGGGGGCGTTGAGACCCAGTACTTC	CASSSIGTGGVETQYF
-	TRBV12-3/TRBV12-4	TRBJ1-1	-	TGTGCCAGCAGTTTAACGGATAGGGGGTTCGCTTTCTTT	CASSLTDRGFAFF
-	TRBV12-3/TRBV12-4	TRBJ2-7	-	TGTGCCAGCAGTTTCCATGGGAGACCCTACGAGCAGTACTTC	CASSFHGRPYEQYF
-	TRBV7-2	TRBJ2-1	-	TGTGCCAGCAGCTCCCGGGTAGGCAATGAGCAGTTCTTC	CASSSRVGNEQFF
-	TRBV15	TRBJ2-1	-	TGTGCCACCAGCAGAGATCGATTTGGGAGTCAATGGAGTAATGAGCAGTTCTTC	CATSRDRFGSQWSNEQFF
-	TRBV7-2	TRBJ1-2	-	TGTGCCAGCAGCCCAGGGAAAGGGAACTATGGCTACACCTTC	CASSPGKGNYGYTF
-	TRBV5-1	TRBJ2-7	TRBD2	TGCGCCAGCAGCTTGAATCCGATTGGGGGACTAGCGGGTTCCTACGAGCAGTACTTC	CASSLNPIGGLAGSYEQYF
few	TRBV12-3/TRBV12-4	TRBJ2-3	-	TGTGCCAGCACCCTTAGCGGCACAGATACGCAGTATTTT	CASTLSGTDTQYF
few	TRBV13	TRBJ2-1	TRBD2	TGTGCCAGCAGCTGGGCGACTGGCGGGAGGGGACCTGAGCAGTTCTTC	CASSWATGGRGPEQFF
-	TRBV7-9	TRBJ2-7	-	TGTGCCAGCAGCTTGCCCGGGACGCCGTACGAGCAGTACTTC	CASSLPGTPYEQYF
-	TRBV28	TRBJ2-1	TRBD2	TGTGCCAGCAGTTTACGAACCGGGACTAGCGGAGATGAGCAGTTCTTC	CASSLRTGTSGDEQFF
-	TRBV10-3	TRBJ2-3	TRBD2	TGTGCCATCAGGGAGACTAGCGGGAAGACAGATACGCAGTATTTT	CAIRETSGKTDTQYF
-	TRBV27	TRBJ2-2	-	TGTGCCAGCAGTAGCCTGATTACCGGGGAGCTGTTTTTT	CASSSLITGELFF
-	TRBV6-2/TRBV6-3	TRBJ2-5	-	TGTGCCAGCAGGCCCGGACTCCTCGTCCCCCAAGAGACCCAGTACTTC	CASRPGLLVPQETQYF
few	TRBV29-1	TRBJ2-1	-	TGCAGCGTGGGCCCTTGGGGGAATGAGCAGTTCTTC	CSVGPWGNEQFF
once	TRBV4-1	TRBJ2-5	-	TGCGCCAGCAGCCAAGACCCCACTGGCGGCGATGAGCAGTACTTC	CASSQDPTGGDEQYF
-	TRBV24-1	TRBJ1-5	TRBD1	TGTGCCACCAGTGATTCCGGACAGGGATTAAGCAATCAGCCCCAGCATTTT	CATSDSGQGLSNQPQHF
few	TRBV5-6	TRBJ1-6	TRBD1	TGTGCCAGCCCCGACAGGGGTAATTCACCCCTCCACTTT	CASPDRGNSPLHF
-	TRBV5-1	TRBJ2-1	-	TGCGCCAGCAGCTTCGATAGCGAGTCCTCCTACAATGAGCAGTTCTTC	CASSFDSESSYNEQFF
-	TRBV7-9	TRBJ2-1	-	TGTGCCAGCAGCTTAGCTACAGGGAGGATCGATGAGCAGTTCTTC	CASSLATGRIDEQFF
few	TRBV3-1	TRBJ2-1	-	TGTGCCAGCAGCCAAGGGGCAACCTCCTACAATGAGCAGTTCTTC	CASSQGATSYNEQFF
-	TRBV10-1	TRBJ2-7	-	TGCGCCAGCAGTGAAGGTATCCTTGGGCAGTACTTC	CASSEGILGQYF
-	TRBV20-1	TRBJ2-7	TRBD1	TGCAGTGCGATAACAGGGACAGGGGGGGACTACGAGCAGTACTTC	CSAITGTGGDYEQYF
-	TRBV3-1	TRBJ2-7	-	TGTGCCAGCAGCCCAGTCGCTAGACCGCGTAGCTCCTACGAGCAGTACTTC	CASSPVARPRSSYEQYF
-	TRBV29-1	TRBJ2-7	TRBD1	TGCAGCGTGTCCGGGACAGTCGACGAGCAGTACTTC	CSVSGTVDEQYF
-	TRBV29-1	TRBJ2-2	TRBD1	TGCAGCGTAAACGGGTTGCCCGGACAGGGAGTAACCGGGGAGCTGTTTTTT	CSVNGLPGQGVTGELFF
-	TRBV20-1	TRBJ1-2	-	TGCAGTGCTGGTGGCGCCCAACTTGGCTACACCTTC	CSAGGAQLGYTF
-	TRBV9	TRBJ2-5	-	TGTGCCAGCAGCGTACATCCCCTCCAAGAGACCCAGTACTTC	CASSVHPLQETQYF
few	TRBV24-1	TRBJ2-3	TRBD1	TGTGCCACCAGTGATGCTACAGGGGTCACAGATACGCAGTATTTT	CATSDATGVTDTQYF
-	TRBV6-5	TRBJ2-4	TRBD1	TGTGCCAGCAGTTACTCGAAGATGACAGGGTCTGGGGAGCAGTACTTC	CASSYSKMTGSGEQYF
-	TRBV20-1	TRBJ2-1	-	TGCAGTGCTTATTCAGCGGCAGAGTACAATGAGCAGTTCTTC	CSAYSAAEYNEQFF
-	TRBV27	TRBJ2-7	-	TGTGCCAGCAGCCCTTCACTAGCTGGTTACGGCTACGAGCAGTACTTC	CASSPSLAGYGYEQYF
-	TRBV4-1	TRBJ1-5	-	TGCGCCAGCAGCCAGATTTGGGGCAGCAATCAGCCCCAGCATTTT	CASSQIWGSNQPQHF
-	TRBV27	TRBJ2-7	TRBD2	TGTGCCAGCAGTTTCGGTCCCACCACCGGTAGCGGGCTTTACAATGAGCAGTACTTC	CASSFGPTTGSGLYNEQYF
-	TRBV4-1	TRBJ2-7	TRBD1	TGCGCCAGCAGCCAAGATCAGGGGGAGTGGAGGGAGCAGTACTTC	CASSQDQGEWREQYF
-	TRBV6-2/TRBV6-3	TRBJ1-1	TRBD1	TGTGCCAGCAGTTACCAGATGACAGGGGGCATCTCTGAAGCTTTCTTT	CASSYQMTGGISEAFF
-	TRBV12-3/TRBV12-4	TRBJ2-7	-	TGTGCCAGCAGTTTGTTGTCGAGACGCGAGCAGTACTTC	CASSLLSRREQYF
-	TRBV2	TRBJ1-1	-	TGTGCCAGCAGTGAAGGTCTGCCTGAAGCTTTCTTT	CASSEGLPEAFF
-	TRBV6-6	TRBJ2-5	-	TGTGCCAGCAGGATCTCTCCGGAAGAGCAGTACTTC	CASRISPEEQYF
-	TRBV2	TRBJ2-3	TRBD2	TGTGCCAGCAGTGATAGCGGGAGAGGAGATACGCAGTATTTT	CASSDSGRGDTQYF
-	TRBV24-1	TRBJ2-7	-	TGTGCCACCAGTGCCCCTGGACAGGGAGGGCACGAGCAGTACTTC	CATSAPGQGGHEQYF